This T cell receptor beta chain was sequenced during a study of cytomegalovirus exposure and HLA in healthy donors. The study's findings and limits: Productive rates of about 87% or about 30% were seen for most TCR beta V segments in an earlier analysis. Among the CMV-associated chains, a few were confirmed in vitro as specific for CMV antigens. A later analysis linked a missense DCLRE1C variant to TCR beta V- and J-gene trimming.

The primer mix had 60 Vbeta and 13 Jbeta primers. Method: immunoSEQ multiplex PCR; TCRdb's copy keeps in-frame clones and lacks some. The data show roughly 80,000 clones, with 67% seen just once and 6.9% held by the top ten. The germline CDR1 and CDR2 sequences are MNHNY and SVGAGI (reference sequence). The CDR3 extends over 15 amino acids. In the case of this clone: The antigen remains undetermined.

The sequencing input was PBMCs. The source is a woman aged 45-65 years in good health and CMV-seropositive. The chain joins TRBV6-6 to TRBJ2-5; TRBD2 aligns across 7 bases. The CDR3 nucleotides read TGTGCTAAAGCCCGGGGGTGGGGGGGGTTGGAGACCCAGTACTTC. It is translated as CAKARGWGGLETQYF.